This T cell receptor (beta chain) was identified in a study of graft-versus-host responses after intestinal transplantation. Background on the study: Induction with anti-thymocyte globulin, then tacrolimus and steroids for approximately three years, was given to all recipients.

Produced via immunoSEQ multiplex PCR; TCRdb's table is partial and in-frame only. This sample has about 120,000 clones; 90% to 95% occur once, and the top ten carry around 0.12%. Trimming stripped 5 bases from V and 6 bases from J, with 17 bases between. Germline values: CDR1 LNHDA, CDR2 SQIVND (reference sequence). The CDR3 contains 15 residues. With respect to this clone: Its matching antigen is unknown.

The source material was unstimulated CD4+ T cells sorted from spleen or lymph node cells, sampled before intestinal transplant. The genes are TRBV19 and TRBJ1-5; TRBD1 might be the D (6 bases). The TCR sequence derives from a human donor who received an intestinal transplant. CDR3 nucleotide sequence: TGTGCCAGTAGTCGGGCGGGGGCGCGAACTCAGCCCCAGCATTTT. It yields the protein CASSRAGARTQPQHF.